What follows are 22 T cell receptor beta chains derived from one specimen sequenced in a study of esophageal squamous cell carcinoma under preoperative chemotherapy. As for time point: before preoperative PTX-NDP chemotherapy. TCRdb redid the calling of the PCR reads with MiXCR, one entry per CDR3 protein. The sample records 25,000 to 35,000 distinct CDR3 sequences, roughly 48% being singletons. The specimen was collected from a patient given preoperative chemotherapy. Receptors originate from a human donor with esophageal squamous cell carcinoma. The donor label of this sample is uncertain.

This clonotype was counted a few times. This chain connects TRBV5-4 to TRBJ2-5, with no clear D. The CDR3 runs 11 residues. V lost 4 bases to trimming and J lost 4 bases, with 5 bases between them. Per germline, CDR1 SGHNT and CDR2 YYREEE (reference sequence). The CDR3 DNA sequence: TGTGCCAGCAGCATTTTAGAGACCCAGTACTTC. Its protein product is CASSILETQYF.

The CDR3 protein is CASSFRVSNEQFF. CDR3 nucleotides: TGTGCCAGCAGCTTTAGGGTCTCCAATGAGCAGTTCTTC. This chain uses TRBV5-5 with TRBJ2-1; D unresolved. V dropped 2 bases and J dropped 6 bases, with 9 bases sitting between them. Germline V CDR1 and CDR2: SGHKS, YYEKEE (reference sequence). The CDR3 is made up of 13 amino acids. The full variable domain, in which reference TRBV5-5 and TRBJ2-1 provide the parts outside the CDR3, is DAGVTQSPTHLIKTRGQQVTLRCSPISGHKSVSWYQQVLGQGPQFIFQYYEKEERGRGNFPDRFSARQFPNYSSELNVNALLLGDSALYLCASSFRVSNEQFFGPGTRLTVL.

This chain links TRBV6-1 with TRBJ1-3; 9 bases are shared with TRBD1. Looked up from germline, CDR1 is MNHNS and CDR2 is SASEGT. V lost 6 bases, J lost 4 bases, and 7 bases stayed unmatched. This CDR3 contains 15 residues. The chain's CDR3 is CASSARDRVGNTIYF. As DNA, the CDR3 is TGTGCCAGCAGCGCTCGGGACAGGGTAGGAAACACCATATATTTT.

This clonotype was picked up many times. This sequence joins TRBV11-2 and TRBJ1-2; no definite D call. Trimming removed 0 bases from V and 7 bases from J, with 15 bases in between. Per germline, CDR1 SGHAT and CDR2 FQNNGV. The CDR3 spans 15 residues. The DNA of the CDR3 is TGTGCCAGCAGCTTAGATAGCACATCTCCGCTTGGCTACACCTTC. It encodes CASSLDSTSPLGYTF.

With regard to this clonotype: This sequence may be a read error, since a much larger clone differs from it by one base. The CDR3 reads CASSPPQETQFF. In nucleotides, the CDR3 is TGTGCCAGCTCACCACCGCAAGAGACCCAGTTCTTC. V gene TRBV18 combines with J gene TRBJ2-1; D is unresolved. Germline loops: CDR1 KGHSH, CDR2 LQKENI. The CDR3 has 12 residues. Trimming took off 0 bases at V and 13 bases at J, with 10 bases between the two ends.

This clonotype was seen only a few times. The chain couples TRBV5-5 to TRBJ2-6; D is uncertain. Trimming shortened V by 2 bases and J by 4 bases, and 10 bases separated the two germline ends. The CDR3 has 15 amino acids. Germline CDR1 reads SGHKS; CDR2 reads YYEKEE (reference sequence). The DNA of the CDR3 is TGTGCCAGCAGCTTCTTCCCGACCGGGGCCAACGTCCTGACTTTC. Amino acid sequence: CASSFFPTGANVLTF.

This clonotype showed up many times. The V and J genes are TRBV12-3 or TRBV12-4 and TRBJ2-5; D gene ambiguous. Deletions cut 3 bases from V and 11 bases from J, with 10 bases between. The CDR3 is 11 amino acids. This CDR3 reads CASSLRGEQYF. CDR3 bases: TGTGCCAGCAGTTTGCGAGGAGAGCAGTACTTC.

In its sample, this clonotype was seen once. The chain uses TRBV7-2 and TRBJ2-4, with D possibly being TRBD2 (5 bases). Trimming stripped 1 base from V and 12 bases from J, with 10 bases between. The CDR3 extends over 12 amino acids. The germline gives CDR1 SGHTA, CDR2 FQGNSA. CDR3 coding DNA: TGTGCCAGCAGCTTAGATCAAGAGGGTCAGTACTTC. Residues: CASSLDQEGQYF.

Concerning this clonotype itself: The conserved closing phenylalanine or tryptophan is absent in this CDR3, likely reflecting a read error. It is unclear where the CDR3 begins or ends on the DNA, so no DNA is shown, and the CDR3 is as TCRdb lists it. The chain recombines TRBV7-8 with TRBJ2-5; TRBD1, the D gene given by the table, was not confirmed from the DNA. Per germline, CDR1 SGHVS and CDR2 FQNEAQ. The CDR3 has 15 residues if both end residues are counted. Here the CDR3 reads CASSIGTGGGESQFS.

This clonotype was detected only a few times. The rearrangement joins TRBV7-3 to TRBJ2-5, with D tentatively TRBD2 (6 bases). The V gene's germline CDR1 is SGHTA and CDR2 FQGTGA. This CDR3 region has 17 residues. V lost 3 bases to trimming and J lost 8 bases, with 25 bases between them. For the CDR3, the DNA is TGTGCCAGCAGCTTGAGGCCCGCGGGCGGGATCAAAAACACCCAGTACTTC. This translates into CASSLRPAGGIKNTQYF. The variable domain in full, completed from reference TRBV7-3 and TRBJ2-5, reads GAGVSQTPSNKVTEKGKYVELRCDPISGHTALYWYRQSLGQGPEFLIYFQGTGAADDSGLPNDRFFAVRPEGSVSTLKIQRTERGDSAVYLCASSLRPAGGIKNTQYFGPGTRLLVL.

This clonotype was seen repeatedly, ten times or more. The chain combines TRBV24-1 with TRBJ2-2, with unresolved D. CDR3 length: 15 amino acids. Trimming stripped 1 base from V and 0 bases from J, with 5 bases between. CDR1 KGHDR and CDR2 SFDVKD come from the germline V gene. CDR3 sequence (DNA): TGTGCCACCAGTGATTTCAGGACGAACACCGGGGAGCTGTTTTTT. Protein sequence: CATSDFRTNTGELFF.

This clonotype was detected once. The rearrangement links TRBV7-6 to TRBJ2-3; perhaps D is TRBD1 or TRBD2 (5 bases each). The DNA matches TRBJ2-7 better at its end, which makes the J call doubtful. In germline, CDR1 is SGHVS, CDR2 FNYEAQ. The CDR3 contains 15 residues. The CDR3 is CASSPGPGAKNTQYF. The CDR3 DNA reads as TGTGCCAGCAGCCCGGGGCCTGGGGCTAAAAATACGCAGTACTTC.

This chain links TRBV11-2 with TRBJ2-1, with 14 bases lining up with TRBD2. J gave up 7 bases and V 5 bases, and 10 bases lay outside the gene matches. The CDR3 extends over 17 amino acids. CDR1 is SGHAT, CDR2 FQNNGV, per germline. CDR3 region: CASSTWTSGGSGNEQFF. CDR3 bases: TGTGCCAGCAGCACTTGGACTAGCGGGGGGTCAGGGAATGAGCAGTTCTTC.

The chain couples TRBV6-5 to TRBJ1-1; no definite D call. V was cut by 2 bases and J by 0 bases, with 10 bases left in between. Germline V gives CDR1 MNHEY, CDR2 SVGAGI. This CDR3 spans 15 amino acids. CDR3 amino acids: CASSYGGLMNTEAFF. The CDR3 DNA reads TGTGCCAGCAGTTACGGTGGCTTAATGAACACTGAAGCTTTCTTT.

Points on this clonotype: A junction end diverges from the germline sequence, so it may reflect a read error. V gene TRBV11-2 combines with J gene TRBJ2-3; maybe TRBD2 (6 bases). This CDR3 comprises 13 residues. The germline gives CDR1 SGHAT, CDR2 FQNNGV. CDR3 DNA: TGTGCCAGCAGCTTACAGCGGGCCGAGGCGCAGTTTTTT. The encoded protein is CASSLQRAEAQFF.

This clonotype was counted at least ten times. The chain has TRBV12-5 and TRBJ2-3; a weak D match, TRBD1 (6 bases). The V gene lost 5 bases and the J gene lost 3 bases, with 15 bases spanning the gap. The CDR3 contains 15 residues. Germline V gene sequence: CDR1 LGHNT, CDR2 FRNRAP. This chain's CDR3 is CASGPTGVTTDTQYF. CDR3 nucleotide sequence: TGTGCTAGTGGTCCGACAGGAGTTACGACAGATACGCAGTATTTT.

The chain is built from TRBV6-1 and TRBJ2-1, with D tentatively TRBD1 or TRBD2 (5 bases each). Near its end, the DNA agrees better with TRBJ2-7, so the J call may be wrong. The CDR3 length is 13 residues. Germline V gene lookup returns CDR1 MNHNS and CDR2 SASEGT. CDR3: CASRGPQTYEQYF. The CDR3 DNA reads as TGTGCCAGCAGGGGACCTCAGACTTACGAGCAGTACTTC.

The chain is built from TRBV7-2 and TRBJ2-5; the D gene is possibly TRBD2 (5 bases). This CDR3 spans 15 amino acids. Germline V gene lookup returns CDR1 SGHTA and CDR2 FQGNSA. Trimming removed 11 bases from V and 0 bases from J, with 19 bases in between. CDR3 coding DNA: TGTGCCGGCGGGTCCGCGGGCCGTGACCAAGAGACCCAGTACTTC. Translation: CAGGSAGRDQETQYF.

With respect to this clonotype: One end of the junction is discordant with germline, which a read error may explain. J is TRBJ2-1 and V is TRBV5-5; D possibly corresponds to TRBD1 (5 bases). The end of the DNA is better explained by TRBJ2-7, so the J call may be wrong. CDR1 and CDR2 from the germline V gene are SGHKS and YYEKEE (reference sequence). CDR3 length equals 14 residues. The DNA of the CDR3 is TGTGACAGCAGCCGGGCGGACAATTCCTACGAGCAGTACTTC. Amino acid sequence: CDSSRADNSYEQYF.

This chain uses TRBV7-2 with TRBJ2-5; D could derive from TRBD1 or TRBD2 (6 bases each). This CDR3 has 15 amino acids. Germline V CDR1 and CDR2: SGHTA, FQGNSA. The CDR3 protein is CGAGLGGRAQETQYF. The CDR3 bases are TGTGGCGCGGGGCTCGGGGGCCGTGCCCAAGAGACCCAGTACTTC.

The CDR3 DNA follows: TGTGCCAGCAGCTTTCTAGCTAGGTCGACGGGACCCGAGCAGTACTTC. Protein sequence: CASSFLARSTGPEQYF. The V call is TRBV7-2, the J call TRBJ2-7; the D call may be TRBD1 or TRBD2 (5 bases each). Between the trimmed V and J ends, which lost 3 bases and 6 bases, there was a span of 21 bases. The CDR3 is made up of 16 amino acids. CDR1 and CDR2 from the germline V gene are SGHTA and FQGNSA. Full variable domain (rest looked up from reference TRBV7-2 and TRBJ2-7): GAGVSQSPSNKVTEKGKDVELRCDPISGHTALYWYRQSLGQGLEFLIYFQGNSAPDKSGLPSDRFSAERTGGSVSTLTIQRTQQEDSAVYLCASSFLARSTGPEQYFGPGTRLTVT.

CDR3 DNA sequence: TGTGCCAGCAGCTTAGATGCGGGGGACCAATACTTC. This sequence encodes CASSLDAGDQYF. The chain is built from TRBV7-2 and TRBJ2-4, with 7 bases lining up with TRBD2. CDR3 size: 12 residues. Germline V lookup: CDR1 SGHTA, CDR2 FQGNSA. V lost 1 base to trimming and J lost 16 bases; unmatched junction nucleotides: 7.